This entry features one TCR beta chain sequence. Its antigen remains unidentified. This sample was taken from a study of T cells in narcolepsy. For the study at large: Donors had narcolepsy type 1 or type 2, or were healthy controls.

Measured with immunoSEQ multiplex PCR; TCRdb has only the in-frame clones, and not every one. The sample lists 25,000 to 35,000 clones; 90% were seen once. Study-level results: Some memory CD4+ repertoires had no autoreactive clone sequences. Comparing one patient's CSF and blood CD4+ clonotypes highlighted HCRT- and TRIB2-specific autoreactive clonotypes.

The sample comprised CD45RA- memory CD4+ T cells from PBMCs. The clonotype comes from a human donor with narcolepsy.

CDR3 region: CASSIHRAGELFF. CDR3 DNA: TGTGCCAGCAGTATACATCGGGCCGGGGAGCTGTTTTTT. The chain is built from TRBV27 and TRBJ2-2; D unclear. V gave up 5 bases and J gave up 6 bases, with 10 bases separating them. Germline V gives CDR1 MNHEY, CDR2 SMNVEV (reference sequence). The CDR3 is made up of 13 amino acids.